This TCR beta chain was sequenced for a study of T cell responses to AZD1222 COVID-19 vaccine (dated by TCRdb to 2020 to 2022). For the study in its entirety: AZD1222 recipients with second doses at about 4 weeks or about 12 weeks were pooled, because spike-specific TCR depth and breadth did not differ between schedules. TCR sequencing was performed for approximately 240 trial participants, of whom around 200 were given two doses of AZD1222 and around 26 were given two doses of MenACWY control vaccine. Trial participants were enrolled into age subgroups of 18-55, 56-69 and 70-plus years, which contained about 150, 28 and 57 TCR-sequenced participants, respectively.

Trimmed from V: 0 bases; trimmed from J: 4 bases; junction bases lacking a gene match: 11. The germline V gene gives CDR1 as ENHRY and CDR2 as SYGVKD. Counted from cysteine to phenylalanine, this CDR3 has 18 amino acids. This entry keeps only the CDR3 DNA: 54 bases, framed from base 1. General conclusions and limits of the study: Because no samples from the day 14 peak response were available, repertoires could be characterized only after the peak T cell response. Conclusions about previously exposed vaccinees are limited because only a handful of AZD1222 recipients were SARS-CoV-2 seropositive at baseline. In the small 56-69-year group, the increase in depth fell short of significance, most likely because of low power. Reportedly, almost half of the unique spike-specific TCRs recognized epitopes lying outside the regions that are mutated in the B.1.351 and B.1.1.7 variants. After two AZD1222 doses, both the breadth and the depth of spike-specific TCRs were significantly higher than at day 0 and than in MenACWY recipients. Vaccine-associated CD4 TCRs spanned the whole spike protein, with dominant responses in regions 160-218 and 743-854. Most participants were white British and females outnumbered males, and the authors suggested that clonal diversity may have been underestimated.

The time point label corresponds to: baseline before first vaccination. Vaccinee samples came from UK trials COV001 and COV002, including a single-blind randomized controlled phase 2/3 trial of AZD1222 (ChAdOx1 nCoV-19) in healthy adults. For TCRbeta chain sequencing, PBMC samples from trial participants were taken at day 0 and at day 28 after the second dose. The CDR3 regions of human TCRbeta chains were subjected to immunosequencing. The original methods were these. Repertoire TCRs were matched against a reference library of SARS-CoV-2-specific TCRs generated with the MIRA antigen-specificity platform. Breadth meant the fraction of unique TCRs that were SARS-CoV-2-associated, whereas depth meant the fraction of total T cells that were SARS-CoV-2-associated. Using the MIRA data, each spike-specific TCR was mapped to the spike region that the TCR reacts to and placed in a CD4 or CD8 class. Log10-transformed breadth and depth values were compared by one-way ANOVA with Sidak's multiple comparisons tests. Drawn from immuneACCESS, this table holds only the in-frame rearrangements with V and J called that TCRdb kept. Clones are partly lost; checked studies trace under half to an unresolved V gene and leave the rest unexplained. The V and J calls and the clone size are those of that table, but D and trimming were determined from the DNA. Present in this sample are more than 110,000 clones, roughly 90% of which were seen just once. Approximately 4.5% of the sample lies in the top ten.

Comments on this clone: This clone's antigen is unknown. No much larger clonotype is one base removed from it; base qualities were not supplied.

The chain is encoded by TRBV10-3 joined to TRBJ1-5; 8 bases in between match TRBD1. This receptor was identified in an adult in good health. The sample was peripheral blood, taken on day 0 of AZD1222 vaccination. The DNA reads TGTGCCATCAGTGAGTCGGGGACAGGAACACTTGGGAATCAGCCCCAGCATTTT. It encodes CAISESGTGTLGNQPQHF.